What follows is one T cell receptor (beta chain) and its context. The specificity of this receptor is unknown. One base away there is no much larger clone; base qualities are not given. The data derive from a study of cytomegalovirus exposure and HLA in healthy donors (dated by TCRdb to 2017 to 2019). As for the study more broadly: In an earlier analysis of 450 to 750 of the donors, 276 Gb of sequence data and 90 million to 120 million unique TCR beta sequences from 180 million or so T cells were reported. Besides the first cohort of more than 650 subjects, a separate validation cohort made up of 90 to 150 different subjects was used. Using immunosequencing, the study profiled T cell repertoires from 666 subjects and related those repertoires to cytomegalovirus serostatus. Roughly 300 gigabases of sequencing data and 75 million to 85 million unique TCR sequences made up an early release that covered 500 to 700 HLA-typed donors. The genetic ancestry cluster associated with self-reported Caucasian donors included 81% of the approximately 430 genotyped donors. The later analysis used no new phenotypic data to find candidate immune exposures, relying instead on TCR beta sequences and their occurrence across donors. Across approximately 400 genotyped donors of the cohort, an average of about 240,000 unique TCR beta nucleotide sequences per donor were sequenced, and 15% to 20% of those sequences were non-productive. Every repertoire in the discovery cohort had been generated on one and the same sequencing platform. The study aimed to test whether cataloging public T cell receptors could reveal signatures of past pathogen exposure. In a later genetic analysis, genome-wide SNP genotypes for about 65% of the roughly 670 donors were used, and that subset was treated as a discovery cohort. An earlier analysis of 587 of the donors used high-throughput TCR beta sequencing to judge whether each TCR beta V gene segment behaved as functional or pseudogenic. To predict cytomegalovirus infection status, the study combined high-throughput TCR immunosequencing, statistical association of individual TCRs with disease status, and machine learning. Several DR-DQ haplotypes were treated as single units for association and clustering because of strong linkage in the cohort. A later analysis re-examined previously published TCR beta repertoires from 600 to 700 donors and added high-resolution HLA genotyping to investigate patterns of TCR occurrence. Donor age, sex, ethnicity and CMV serostatus were compiled together with the repertoire data. HLA typing covered class I and class II loci at four-digit resolution. Typing coverage varied by locus: about 629-630 donors for A, B, C, DRB1 and DQB1; approximately 500 for DQA1; more than 600 for DPA1; more than 450 for DPB1. Overall study results and their limits: The classifier was reported to diagnose cytomegalovirus status with high specificity and sensitivity in both the original cohort and the validation cohort. According to a later analysis, parvovirus B19, influenza, CMV and Epstein-Barr virus appeared linked to several top co-occurrence clusters. While some public TCRs were present in many individuals, most TCR sequences turned up only very rarely across donors. HLA typing was unavailable for some donors at each locus, so association tests used only the typed subset. An association between a missense DCLRE1C variant and V-gene and J-gene trimming of TCR beta chains was found in a later genetic analysis and replicated in an independent cohort. In a later genetic analysis, fewer N-insertions in productive TCRs were reported among donors in an Asian-associated ancestry cluster than the 666-donor mean. A further reported finding was that TCR beta sequences accurately predicted the HLA-A and HLA-B alleles for most subjects in the first cohort. A later analysis found that HLA-associated TCR beta chains were more clonally expanded and had lower generation probabilities than equally common non-associated chains. A later analysis found that most CMV-associated TCR beta chains appeared HLA-restricted, with HLA associations seemingly driven largely by CMV exposure. In an earlier analysis of some 500 of the donors, most TCR beta V segments were observed in productive rearrangements about 90% or about 30% of the time, broadly matching IMGT annotations. The study gave a list of 150 to 200 TCR beta chains associated with cytomegalovirus. The cohort was sequenced for TCR beta chains only, and without alpha or paired-chain data the features that could be detected were limited. When HLA alleles, especially DR and DQ, strongly co-occurred, TCR associations were difficult to assign to individual alleles. The presence/absence analyses assumed that sequencing depth was roughly uniform across donors, and that assumption may not be true. The sequencing pipeline was judged likely to have produced a cluster of highly shared sequence variants as a technical artifact. Some IMGT-functional V segments, including TRBV6-2 and TRBV6-3, could not be distinguished by the 87-base-pair reads and were therefore excluded. A few of the identified cytomegalovirus-associated TCR beta chains were confirmed in vitro to be specific for cytomegalovirus antigens. In a later analysis, the rate of TCR association differed among HLA loci, with DRB1 alleles having the most associated TCRs and HLA-C alleles having the fewest. The authors suggested that the approach could potentially be extended to other disease states and immunological phenotypes. Correlated functional status among segregating V segments might be attributable to linkage disequilibrium, but an unknown experimental factor could not be ruled out. For the cohort, immune exposure information was limited to CMV serostatus. Because counts were too low, about 18 rarely observed V segments, including chromosome 9 orphons, were excluded from the earlier analysis of around 590 of the donors. In a later analysis, some 18,000 TCR beta sequences were associated with specific HLA alleles at a false discovery rate of 0.05.

The library was prepared using the immunoSEQ multiplex PCR assay. A mixture of 60 forward primers for TCR Vbeta segments and 13 reverse primers for TCR Jbeta segments was used in the multiplex PCR. The CDR3 region of rearranged TCR beta genes was amplified from genomic DNA by a multiplex PCR assay. The Illumina HiSeq System was used to sequence the amplified TCR beta libraries as 87-base-pair reads. In the original analysis: Across the 500 to 700 repertoires, a later analysis counted tens of millions of unique TCR beta chains, roughly 11 million of which were shared by at least two donors. A nearest-neighbor algorithm error-corrected the raw reads and collapsed the reads into unique sequences, merging closely related sequences to remove PCR and sequencing errors. V, D and J gene segments were assigned by aligning CDR3 sequences to IMGT reference sequences. Each retained sequence needed at least a six-nucleotide match to both a V gene segment and a J gene segment. Rearrangements were classified as productive when the CDR3 lacked stop codons and remained in frame with V and J, and all other rearrangements were classified as non-productive. Following IMGT convention, CDR3 was defined as the stretch from the second conserved V-encoded cysteine to the conserved J-encoded phenylalanine. Sequences without an unambiguous match to a single V gene segment were excluded from the earlier analysis of over 500 of the donors. An earlier analysis of a few hundred of the donors classified V segments as functional when productive rearrangements were above 56.7% and as segregating when the standard deviation between donors was above 5%. A statistical classification framework was developed to diagnose cytomegalovirus status using the catalog of TCR beta chain sequences. In a later analysis, TCR nucleotide sequences were compared against IMGT/GENE-DB human TR gene sequences so that V and J genes could be assigned. In a later analysis, CDR3 sequences and most-parsimonious VDJ recombination scenarios were assigned using the TCRdist pipeline. In a later analysis, each TCR beta chain was defined by its CDR3 amino acid sequence together with its V-gene family, and reads without a unique V-gene family were excluded. A later analysis removed 592 highly shared, low-generation-probability nucleotide sequences to deal with suspected cross-contamination and a sequencing artifact. In a later analysis, a clonal expansion index for each public chain was calculated from normalized within-repertoire ranks of inferred template counts. In a later analysis, generation probabilities were computed using a VDJ recombination model fitted to out-of-frame rearrangements, and the results were checked against IGoR. In a later analysis, TCR-TCR, TCR-HLA and TCR-CMV co-occurrence was scored with hypergeometric tests, and a repertoire-size bias correction was applied to TCR pairs. False discovery rates were estimated in a later analysis by permuting HLA or CMV assignments 20 times. In a later analysis, co-occurring TCRs were grouped using DBSCAN, with TCRdist sequence similarity added in when clustering inside HLA-allele-positive subsets. Repertoires with fewer than 30,000 or more than 120,000 public chains, plus five repertoires with anomalous nucleotide sharing, were excluded from co-occurrence clustering. TCRdb re-hosts the immuneACCESS table, in-frame sequences only. Its copies lack some clones; in the studies checked, an unresolved V gene accounts for under half of them, and the cause for the rest is not known. V and J calls and clone size are given by that table; D and trimming were obtained from the DNA. Counted in this sample were over 100,000 clones; around 75% of them appeared once. Roughly 0.87% of the sample comes from the top ten.

The germline V gene gives CDR1 as MGHRA and CDR2 as YSYEKL. The CDR3 spans 17 residues, from the cysteine through the phenylalanine. Only the CDR3 part of the read is kept: 51 bases, read in frame from the first base. V ends up 1 base short and J 7 bases short, with an unmatched junction base count of 9. The cohort consisted of hundreds of healthy bone marrow donors. All cohort members were sampled while nominally healthy, although unrecorded immune exposures were likely present. The donor tested CMV seronegative and was one of the 352 seronegative cohort members. Each donor provided a peripheral blood sample, and peripheral blood mononuclear cells were used for TCR beta sequencing. Genomic DNA extraction from the blood cell samples was performed with the Qiagen DNeasy Blood Extraction Kit.

The V and J segments used are TRBV4-1 and TRBJ2-1; 11 junctional bases match TRBD2. Source material: PBMCs. The source of this sequence is a woman between 25 and 40 years old in good health and CMV-seronegative. The CDR3 region: CASSQGLAGFDVNEQFF. The DNA reads TGCGCCAGCAGCCAAGGACTAGCGGGGTTTGATGTGAATGAGCAGTTCTTC.